This T cell receptor (beta chain) stems from a study of OX40 agonist ivuxolimab in advanced cancers. On the study more broadly: Among those enrolled, mean age was approximately 62 years (range roughly 23 to 85) and about 79% were male.

The CDR3 is 17 residues long. Unmatched junction bases numbered 6, after V lost 0 bases and J lost 0 bases. In germline, CDR1 is KGHSH, CDR2 LQKENI. Notes on the study in general: Expanded clones were, on average, more numerous in CD8+ T cells than in CD4+.

A remark on this clone: Its cognate antigen is unknown.

Sequenced by immunoSEQ multiplex PCR; TCRdb stores in-frame clones only, minus some. This sample carries about 46,000 clones, approximately 90% of them seen once, and the ten largest clones take 10% to 15%. The source was CD4+ or CD8+ T cells sorted from blood, collected in a trial of the OX40 agonist ivuxolimab. The V call is TRBV18, the J call TRBJ1-1; 8 bases line up with TRBD1. The clonotype comes from an adult with an advanced solid tumor such as melanoma, head and neck, liver or kidney cancer. This chain's CDR3 is CASSPPDRERVNTEAFF. The DNA of the CDR3 is TGTGCCAGCTCACCACCGGACAGGGAGCGGGTGAACACTGAAGCTTTCTTT.